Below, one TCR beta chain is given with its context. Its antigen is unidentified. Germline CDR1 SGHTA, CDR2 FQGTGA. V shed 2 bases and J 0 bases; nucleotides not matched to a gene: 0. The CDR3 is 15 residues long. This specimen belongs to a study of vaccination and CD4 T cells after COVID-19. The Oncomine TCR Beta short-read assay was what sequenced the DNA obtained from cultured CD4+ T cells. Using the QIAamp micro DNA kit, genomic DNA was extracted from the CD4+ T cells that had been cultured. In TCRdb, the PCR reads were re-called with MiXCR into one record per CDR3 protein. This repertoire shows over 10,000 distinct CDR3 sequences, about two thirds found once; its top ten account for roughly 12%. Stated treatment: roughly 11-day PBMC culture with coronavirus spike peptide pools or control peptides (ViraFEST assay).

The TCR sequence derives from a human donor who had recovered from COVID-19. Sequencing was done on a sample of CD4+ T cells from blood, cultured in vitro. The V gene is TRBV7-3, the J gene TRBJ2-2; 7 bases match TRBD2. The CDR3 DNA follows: TGTGCCAGCAGCTTAGCGGGAGCGAACACCGGGGAGCTGTTTTTT. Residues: CASSLAGANTGELFF.